This T cell receptor beta chain was recovered during a study of blood T cell repertoires in COVID-19 (dated by TCRdb to 2018 to 2020). Describing the broader study: Samples from collaborators originated in the United States, Italy and Spain and spanned both the acute and convalescent phases of COVID-19. The prospective study material was composed of cDNA or gDNA derived from T cells, B-cell-depleted T cells, or PBMCs. Deeply sampled blood TCRbeta repertoires from subjects exposed to, actively infected with, or recovered from COVID-19 were included in the dataset. The repertoires were released in a freely available public database intended as a resource for research on the immune response to SARS-CoV-2. The samples were drawn from two sources: the first 160 participants of the ongoing ImmuneRACE study, and over 1,000 subjects contributed by 6 global collaborators. Nearly every sample came with metadata listing a de-identified subject ID, COVID-19 status, age in years and sex. Where available, HLA class I and class II types were taken from metadata supplied by the sample provider and were not determined by assay-based typing. Overall study outcomes, separate from this receptor: The quantity of clinical and demographic metadata differed by source and by participant and was supplied without curation.

As to this clone: No antigen is known for it. No per-base quality is available; no much larger clone lies one base away.

Each collaborating institution followed its own protocols to collect whole blood in K2EDTA tubes. For TCRbeta analysis, collaborators shipped samples in one of three forms: frozen whole blood, isolated PBMCs, or DNA extracted from either of those sample types. The immunoSEQ Assay, a bias-controlled multiplex PCR, was used to amplify TCRbeta CDR3 regions from genomic DNA. For the original study's pipeline: Nucleated cell counts per sample were estimated from amplification of reference gene primers within the assay. To quantify the absolute abundance of each unique TCRbeta CDR3 rearrangement, sequence reads were collapsed and filtered. Productive Simpson clonality was computed per sample as the square root of Simpson's diversity index over productive rearrangements. TCRdb holds this immuneACCESS table with in-frame rearrangements only. Some clones are missing; in checked studies, unresolved V genes explain under half, and the rest has no known cause. For V, J and clone size, that table is used; D and trimming come from the DNA. The sample table records 190,000 or so clones; approximately 86% of these occur just once. The ten largest clones add up to 2.7% of the sample.

The CDR3 goes from the cysteine to the phenylalanine over 16 residues. Kept here is only the CDR3 DNA, which spans 48 bases and is read in frame from base 1. Trimming costs V 3 bases and J 0 bases, and their ends lie 12 bases apart. CDR1 MNHEY and CDR2 SMNVEV were looked up in the germline V gene (reference sequence). The sequence derives from a man between 35 and 55 years old with active or convalescent COVID-19. The sequenced material came from peripheral blood. The V gene is TRBV27 and the J gene is TRBJ2-1, with the D gene too uncertain to name. The CDR3 has the sequence CASSFTLGGSYNEQFF. The sequenced DNA: TGTGCCAGCAGTTTTACCCTCGGCGGCTCCTACAATGAGCAGTTCTTC.